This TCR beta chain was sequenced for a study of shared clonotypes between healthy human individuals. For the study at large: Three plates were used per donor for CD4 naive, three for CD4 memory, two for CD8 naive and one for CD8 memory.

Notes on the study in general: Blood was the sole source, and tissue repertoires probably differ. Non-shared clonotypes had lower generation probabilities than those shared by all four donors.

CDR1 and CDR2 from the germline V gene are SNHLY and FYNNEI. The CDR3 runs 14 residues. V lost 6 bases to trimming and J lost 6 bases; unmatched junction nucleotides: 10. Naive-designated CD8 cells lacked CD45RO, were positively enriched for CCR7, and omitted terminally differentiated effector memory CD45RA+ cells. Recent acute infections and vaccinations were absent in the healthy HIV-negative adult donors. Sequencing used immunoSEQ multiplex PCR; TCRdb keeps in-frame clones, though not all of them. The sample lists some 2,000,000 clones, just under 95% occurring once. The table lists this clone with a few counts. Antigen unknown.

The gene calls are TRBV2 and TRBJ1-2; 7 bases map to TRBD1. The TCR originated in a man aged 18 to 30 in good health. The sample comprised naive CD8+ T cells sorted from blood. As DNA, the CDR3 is TGTGCCAGCAGGCCGACAGGGATTGTCCATGGCTACACCTTC. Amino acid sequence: CASRPTGIVHGYTF. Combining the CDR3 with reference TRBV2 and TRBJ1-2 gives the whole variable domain EPEVTQTPSHQVTQMGQEVILRCVPISNHLYFYWYRQILGQKVEFLVSFYNNEISEKSEIFDDQFSVERPDGSNFTLKIRSTKLEDSAMYFCASRPTGIVHGYTFGSGTRLTVV.